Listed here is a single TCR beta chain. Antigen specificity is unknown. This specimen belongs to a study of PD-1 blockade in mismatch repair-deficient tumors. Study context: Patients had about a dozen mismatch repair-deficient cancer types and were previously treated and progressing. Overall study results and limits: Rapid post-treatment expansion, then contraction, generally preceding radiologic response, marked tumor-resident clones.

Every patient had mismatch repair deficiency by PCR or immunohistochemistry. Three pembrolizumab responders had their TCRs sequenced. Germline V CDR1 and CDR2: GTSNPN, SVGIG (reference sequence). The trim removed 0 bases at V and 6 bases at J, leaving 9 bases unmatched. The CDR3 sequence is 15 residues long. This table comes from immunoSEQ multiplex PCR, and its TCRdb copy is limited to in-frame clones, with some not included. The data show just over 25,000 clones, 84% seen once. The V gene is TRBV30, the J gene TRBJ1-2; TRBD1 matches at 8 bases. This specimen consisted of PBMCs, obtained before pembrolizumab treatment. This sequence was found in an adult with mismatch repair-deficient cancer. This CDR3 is CAWSVRAGGANGYTF. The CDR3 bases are TGTGCCTGGAGTGTACGAGCAGGGGGCGCGAATGGCTACACCTTC. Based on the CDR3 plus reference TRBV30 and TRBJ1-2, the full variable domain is SQTIHQWPATLVQPVGSPLSLECTVEGTSNPNLYWYRQAAGRGLQLLFYSVGIGQISSEVPQNLSASRPQDRQFILSSKKLLLSDSGFYLCAWSVRAGGANGYTFGSGTRLTVV.